These T cell receptor beta chains were read from a single sample in a study of T-cell reconstitution after alpha-beta-depleted transplantation in children. TCRdb reanalysed the PCR reads using MiXCR and keeps one entry per CDR3 protein. The table lists fewer than 700,000 distinct CDR3 sequences, 20% to 25% of them singletons. The sample in question was PBMCs, mostly from graft donor cells, obtained 360 days after TCRalphabeta/CD19-depleted stem cell transplant. The origin of the receptors is a boy under three years old who had a stem cell transplant for acute myeloid leukemia, so the T cells may come from the graft donor. The CDR3 runs from the conserved cysteine through the conserved F or W. The D gene is left open where the match is weak. Size is omitted from some rows. Given values are once, few, many or a class for expanded clones.

>NA|TRBV20-1|TRBJ1-1|NA
CSAPTQGRFQVTEAFF
TGCAGTGCGCCCACCCAGGGGAGATTTCAAGTGACTGAAGCTTTCTTT
>NA|TRBV10-3|TRBJ2-1|once
CAINRGDSSYNEQFF
TGTGCCATCAATAGAGGAGATAGCTCCTACAATGAGCAGTTCTTC
>TRBD1|TRBV7-2|TRBJ2-3|many
CASSLVVQGARYTQYF
TGTGCCAGCAGCTTAGTGGTGCAGGGGGCGCGGTATACGCAGTATTTT
>NA|TRBV12-3/TRBV12-4|TRBJ1-1|NA
CASSLARTFSTEAFF
TGTGCCAGCAGTTTAGCGCGAACGTTTTCCACTGAAGCTTTCTTT
>TRBD2|TRBV18|TRBJ2-1|NA
CASSPPASGDYNEQFF
TGTGCCAGCTCACCACCGGCTAGCGGGGACTACAATGAGCAGTTCTTC
>TRBD2|TRBV4-3|TRBJ2-7|NA
CASSQISGGPTYEQYF
TGCGCCAGCAGCCAAATTAGCGGGGGCCCCACCTACGAGCAGTACTTC
>NA|TRBV20-1|TRBJ2-1|many
CSGRETGPRSSYNEQFF
TGCAGTGGACGTGAGACCGGACCCCGAAGCTCCTACAATGAGCAGTTCTTC
>NA|TRBV28|TRBJ2-2|many
CASSFPPGNTGELFF
TGTGCCAGCAGTTTCCCCCCGGGGAACACCGGGGAGCTGTTTTTT
>NA|TRBV25-1|TRBJ1-6|many
CASSGGLPSSYNSPLHF
TGTGCCAGCAGTGGCGGACTCCCGAGCTCCTATAATTCACCCCTCCACTTT
>NA|TRBV6-5|TRBJ2-7|NA
CASKSRGGATPYEQYF
TGTGCCAGCAAATCAAGGGGGGGAGCAACTCCCTACGAGCAGTACTTC
>NA|TRBV28|TRBJ2-3|many
CASSPPDTLRGTDTQYF
TGTGCCAGCAGTCCCCCGGATACTCTTCGGGGCACAGATACGCAGTATTTT
>TRBD1|TRBV10-2|TRBJ1-1|NA
CASSWDSNTEAFF
TGCGCCAGCAGCTGGGACAGCAACACTGAAGCTTTCTTT
>NA|TRBV20-1|TRBJ2-3|few
CSVTGQAVDTQYF
TGCAGCGTTACAGGTCAGGCAGTAGATACGCAGTATTTT
>TRBD2|TRBV15|TRBJ2-5|few
CATSRDSTGGETQYF
TGTGCCACCAGCAGAGATTCGACGGGAGGAGAGACCCAGTACTTC
>NA|TRBV6-1|TRBJ2-1|many
CASSVSRGALGLAEQFF
TGTGCCAGCAGTGTTTCCCGAGGAGCGTTGGGTTTGGCAGAGCAGTTCTTC
>NA|TRBV12-3/TRBV12-4|TRBJ2-5|few
CASSLTSVETQYF
TGTGCCAGCAGTTTGACTAGTGTAGAGACCCAGTACTTC
>NA|TRBV5-1|TRBJ2-2|many
CASSLGGPKNTGELFF
TGCGCCAGCAGCTTGGGGGGACCGAAGAACACCGGGGAGCTGTTTTTT
>NA|TRBV3-1|TRBJ2-3|NA
CASSQGYFNHHQDTQYF
TGTGCCAGCAGCCAAGGGTATTTTAATCACCATCAAGATACGCAGTATTTT
>TRBD1|TRBV7-9|TRBJ1-2|many
CASSLWDRVFDGYTF
TGTGCCAGCAGCTTGTGGGACAGGGTATTCGATGGCTACACCTTC
>TRBD1|TRBV2|TRBJ2-2|NA
CASRATGDGELFF
TGTGCCAGCAGGGCGACAGGGGACGGGGAGCTGTTTTTT
>NA|TRBV12-3/TRBV12-4|TRBJ2-7|few
CASTQGLLKAYEQYF
TGTGCCAGCACCCAGGGACTTCTAAAGGCCTACGAGCAGTACTTC
>NA|TRBV20-1|TRBJ2-3|many
CSARVGPNTDTQYF
TGCAGTGCTAGAGTGGGGCCGAACACAGATACGCAGTATTTT
>NA|TRBV10-3|TRBJ2-5|NA
CAIRDSQETQYF
TGTGCCATCAGGGACAGCCAAGAGACCCAGTACTTC
>NA|TRBV3-1|TRBJ2-7|many
CASSQGSYEQYF
TGTGCCAGCAGCCAGGGCTCCTACGAGCAGTACTTC
>TRBD2|TRBV12-3/TRBV12-4|TRBJ2-5|few
CATRGGGETQYF
TGTGCCACAAGGGGCGGGGGGGAGACCCAGTACTTC
>NA|TRBV6-6|TRBJ2-1|NA
CASRESSYNEQFF
TGTGCCAGCAGGGAGAGCTCCTACAATGAGCAGTTCTTC
>NA|TRBV14|TRBJ2-1|few
CASSQDKVLAEQFF
TGTGCCAGCAGCCAAGATAAGGTACTAGCAGAGCAGTTCTTC
>NA|TRBV5-5|TRBJ2-6|many
CASSLGPSTSGANVLTF
TGTGCCAGCAGCTTGGGACCGTCGACATCTGGGGCCAACGTCCTGACTTTC
>NA|TRBV27|TRBJ2-1|many
CASSLSIATWGYNEQFF
TGTGCCAGCAGTTTATCGATTGCGACTTGGGGCTACAATGAGCAGTTCTTC
>TRBD1|TRBV30|TRBJ2-1|few
CAWSVVDRGQQFF
TGTGCCTGGAGTGTAGTGGACAGGGGACAGCAGTTCTTC
>NA|TRBV25-1|TRBJ1-4|once
CASSESTNEKLFF
TGTGCCAGCAGTGAATCCACTAATGAAAAACTGTTTTTT
>TRBD2|TRBV6-1|TRBJ2-5|few
CASRVTPSFSGPTEMETQYF
TGTGCCAGCAGAGTTACCCCGTCATTTAGCGGGCCAACGGAGATGGAGACCCAGTACTTC
>TRBD1|TRBV6-1|TRBJ1-5|NA
CASSRNRGLNQPQHF
TGTGCCAGCAGTAGGAACAGGGGATTAAATCAGCCCCAGCATTTT
>NA|TRBV20-1|TRBJ2-5|many
CSAPSGPQETQYF
TGCAGTGCCCCCTCGGGGCCACAAGAGACCCAGTACTTC
>NA|TRBV7-2|TRBJ2-5|few
CASSFITGGLETQYF
TGTGCCAGCAGCTTCATTACCGGGGGGCTGGAGACCCAGTACTTC
>NA|TRBV24-1|TRBJ2-2|many
CATSRGLGTGELFF
TGTGCCACCAGCCGGGGGCTGGGCACCGGGGAGCTGTTTTTT
>NA|TRBV5-6|TRBJ2-4|many
CASSPRVGAKNIQYF
TGTGCCAGCAGCCCGAGGGTGGGGGCCAAAAACATTCAGTACTTC
>NA|TRBV4-2|TRBJ1-1|few
CASSQDLQMNTEAFF
TGTGCCAGCAGCCAAGATTTACAGATGAACACTGAAGCTTTCTTT
>NA|TRBV4-1|TRBJ2-3|NA
CASSQVERVSDTQYF
TGCGCCAGCAGCCAAGTTGAAAGGGTGTCAGATACGCAGTATTTT
>NA|TRBV4-2|TRBJ2-1|few
CASSQDRTGSYNEQFF
TGTGCCAGCAGCCAAGATCGCACGGGCTCCTACAATGAGCAGTTCTTC
>TRBD2|TRBV12-3/TRBV12-4|TRBJ2-5|many
CASTIRGGKETQYF
TGTGCCAGCACCATACGGGGGGGGAAAGAGACCCAGTACTTC
>TRBD1|TRBV29-1|TRBJ2-5|NA
CSVEPGTGVWETQYF
TGCAGCGTGGAACCCGGGACAGGGGTCTGGGAGACCCAGTACTTC
>TRBD1|TRBV30|TRBJ2-7|NA
CAWSVTRQGAGEQYF
TGTGCCTGGAGTGTCACACGACAGGGGGCTGGTGAGCAGTACTTC
>TRBD1|TRBV29-1|TRBJ2-7|few
CSAEGTGGEYEQYF
TGCAGCGCCGAGGGGACAGGGGGAGAGTACGAGCAGTACTTC
>TRBD2|TRBV6-1|TRBJ2-1|NA
CASTNIGGASYNEQFF
TGTGCCAGCACTAATATCGGGGGGGCTTCCTACAATGAGCAGTTCTTC
>NA|TRBV5-1|TRBJ1-2|many
CASSLETPYGYTF
TGCGCCAGCAGCTTGGAAACTCCCTATGGCTACACCTTC
>TRBD2|TRBV6-5|TRBJ2-1|few
CASWGGDAPYNEQFF
TGTGCCAGCTGGGGGGGGGACGCACCCTACAATGAGCAGTTCTTC
>NA|TRBV15|TRBJ2-7|NA
CATSRDRAENYEQYF
TGTGCCACCAGCAGAGATCGGGCTGAGAACTACGAGCAGTACTTC
>TRBD2|TRBV10-3|TRBJ2-6|many
CATAGTSEAGANVLTF
TGTGCCACCGCCGGGACTAGCGAGGCTGGGGCCAACGTCCTGACTTTC
>NA|TRBV29-1|TRBJ1-1|few
CSAQGLNTEAFF
TGCAGCGCCCAGGGACTAAACACTGAAGCTTTCTTT
>NA|TRBV3-1|TRBJ1-4|few
CASSRQADNEKLFF
TGTGCCAGCAGTAGACAGGCGGATAATGAAAAACTGTTTTTT
>NA|TRBV5-1|TRBJ2-1|NA
CASSYQGGSYNEQFF
TGCGCCAGCAGCTATCAGGGAGGCTCCTACAATGAGCAGTTCTTC
>TRBD1|TRBV20-1|TRBJ2-2|few
CSARRTGNTGELFF
TGCAGTGCTAGACGGACAGGGAACACCGGGGAGCTGTTTTTT
>TRBD1|TRBV29-1|TRBJ1-2|many
CSVRQGANYGYTF
TGCAGCGTCCGACAGGGGGCAAACTATGGCTACACCTTC
>TRBD2|TRBV7-6|TRBJ2-5|NA
CASSQTSGGQETQYF
TGTGCCAGCAGCCAGACTAGCGGGGGGCAAGAGACCCAGTACTTC